Detailed here is one T cell receptor beta chain. This entry is derived from a study of blood T cell repertoires in COVID-19. Study as a whole: Donors in the United States, Italy and Spain gave samples during acute or convalescent COVID-19. PBMCs, B-cell-depleted T cells, or T cells were the source of the cDNA or gDNA that made up the material.

Original processing notes: Using reference gene primer amplification, nucleated cell counts were estimated. Profiling relied on immunoSEQ multiplex PCR, and the TCRdb table lists in-frame clones only, not all of them. The V and J calls and clone size were taken over from that table, and D and trimming were inferred from the DNA. The sample lists about 160,000 clones, approximately 84% occurring once. The sample consisted of peripheral blood. This receptor was taken from an elderly woman with acute or convalescent COVID-19.

CDR3 sequence reads: CASSEGGGDSKGETQYF. Here the CDR3 DNA reads TGTGCCAGCAGTGAAGGGGGCGGGGACTCGAAGGGAGAGACCCAGTACTTC. The chain employs TRBV2 and TRBJ2-5, with D maybe TRBD2 (6 bases). CDR3 length equals 17 residues. Germline CDR1 SNHLY, CDR2 FYNNEI. V lost 1 base to trimming and J lost 4 bases, with 19 bases between them.